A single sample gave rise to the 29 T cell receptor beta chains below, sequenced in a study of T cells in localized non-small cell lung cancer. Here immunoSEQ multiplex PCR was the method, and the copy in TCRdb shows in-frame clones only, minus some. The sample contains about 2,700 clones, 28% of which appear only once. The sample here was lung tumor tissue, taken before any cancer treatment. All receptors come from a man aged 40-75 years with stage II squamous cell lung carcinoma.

Here the CDR3 DNA reads TGCAGCGCTGACCATTCCTTGAACACTGAAGCTTTCTTT. Translation: CSADHSLNTEAFF. The chain employs TRBV29-1 and TRBJ1-1; D gene ambiguous. CDR1 is SQVTM, CDR2 ANQGSEA, per germline. V shed 7 bases and J shed 0 bases, with 12 bases lying between them. This CDR3 contains 13 residues.

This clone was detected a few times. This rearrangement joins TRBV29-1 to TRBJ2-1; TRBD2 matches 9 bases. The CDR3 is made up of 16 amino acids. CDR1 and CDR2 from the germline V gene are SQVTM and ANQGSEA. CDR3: CASSLGVAGVGNEQFF. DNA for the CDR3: TGCGCCAGCAGCCTAGGGGTAGCGGGAGTAGGAAATGAGCAGTTCTTC.

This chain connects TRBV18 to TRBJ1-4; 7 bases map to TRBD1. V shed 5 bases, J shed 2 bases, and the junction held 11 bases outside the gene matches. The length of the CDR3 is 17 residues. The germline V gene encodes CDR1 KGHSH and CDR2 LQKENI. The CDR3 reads CASSEQGYGRTNEKLFF. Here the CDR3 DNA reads TGTGCCAGCTCAGAACAGGGGTACGGTCGCACTAATGAAAAACTGTTTTTT.

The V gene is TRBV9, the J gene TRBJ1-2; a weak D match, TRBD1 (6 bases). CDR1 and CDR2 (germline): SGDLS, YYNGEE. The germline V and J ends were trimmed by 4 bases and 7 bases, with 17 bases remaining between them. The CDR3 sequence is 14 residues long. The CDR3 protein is CASSPNQGSGGYTF. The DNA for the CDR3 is TGTGCCAGCAGCCCCAATCAGGGGAGCGGTGGCTACACCTTC.

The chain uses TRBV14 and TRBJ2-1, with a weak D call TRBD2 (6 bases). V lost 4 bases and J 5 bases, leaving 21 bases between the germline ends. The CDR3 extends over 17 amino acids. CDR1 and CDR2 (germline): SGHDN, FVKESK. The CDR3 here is CASSPGLSPYVNNEQFF. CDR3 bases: TGTGCCAGCAGCCCGGGACTGTCCCCCTACGTGAACAATGAGCAGTTCTTC.

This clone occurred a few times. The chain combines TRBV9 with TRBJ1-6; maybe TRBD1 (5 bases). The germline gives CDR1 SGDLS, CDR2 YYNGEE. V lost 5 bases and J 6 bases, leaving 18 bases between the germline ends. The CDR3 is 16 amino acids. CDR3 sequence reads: CASSKYRDPANSPLHF. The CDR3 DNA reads TGTGCCAGCAGTAAATACCGGGACCCCGCTAATTCACCCCTCCACTTT.

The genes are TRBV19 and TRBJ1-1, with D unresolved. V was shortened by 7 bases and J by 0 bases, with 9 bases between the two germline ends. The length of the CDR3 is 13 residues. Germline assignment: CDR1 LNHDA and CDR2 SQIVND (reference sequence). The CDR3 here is CASISNMNTEAFF. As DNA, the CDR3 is TGTGCCAGTATTAGCAATATGAACACTGAAGCTTTCTTT.

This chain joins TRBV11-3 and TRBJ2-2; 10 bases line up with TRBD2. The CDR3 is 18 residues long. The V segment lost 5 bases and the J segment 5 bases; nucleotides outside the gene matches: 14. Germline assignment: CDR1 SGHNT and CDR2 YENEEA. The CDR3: CASSQGNTGLAATGELFF. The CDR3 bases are TGTGCCAGCAGCCAAGGTAACACCGGACTAGCGGCAACCGGGGAGCTGTTTTTT.

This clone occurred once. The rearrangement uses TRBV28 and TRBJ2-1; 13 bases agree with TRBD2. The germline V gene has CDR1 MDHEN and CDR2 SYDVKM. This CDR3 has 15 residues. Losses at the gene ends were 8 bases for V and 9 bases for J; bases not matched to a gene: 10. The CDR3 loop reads CASRETSGREGEQFF. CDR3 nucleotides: TGTGCCAGCCGGGAAACTAGCGGGAGGGAAGGTGAGCAGTTCTTC.

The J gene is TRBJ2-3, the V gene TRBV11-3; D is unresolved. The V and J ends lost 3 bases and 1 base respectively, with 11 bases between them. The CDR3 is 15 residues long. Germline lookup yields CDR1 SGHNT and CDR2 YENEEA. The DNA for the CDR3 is TGTGCCAGCAGCTTGAATGGGGATCGCACAGATACGCAGTATTTT. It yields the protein CASSLNGDRTDTQYF.

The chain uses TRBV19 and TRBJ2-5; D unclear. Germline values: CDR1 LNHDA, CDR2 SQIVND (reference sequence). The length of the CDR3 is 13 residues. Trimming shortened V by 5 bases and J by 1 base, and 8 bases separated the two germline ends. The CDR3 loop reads CASSRGLQETQYF. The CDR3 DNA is TGTGCCAGTAGTCGAGGTCTCCAAGAGACCCAGTACTTC.

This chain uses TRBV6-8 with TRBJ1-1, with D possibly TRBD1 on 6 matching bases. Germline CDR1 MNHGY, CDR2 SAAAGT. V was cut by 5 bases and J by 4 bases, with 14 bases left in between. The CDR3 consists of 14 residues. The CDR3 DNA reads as TGTGCCAGCAGTCCCGAGTCGGGGGCCACTGAAGCTTTCTTT. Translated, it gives CASSPESGATEAFF.

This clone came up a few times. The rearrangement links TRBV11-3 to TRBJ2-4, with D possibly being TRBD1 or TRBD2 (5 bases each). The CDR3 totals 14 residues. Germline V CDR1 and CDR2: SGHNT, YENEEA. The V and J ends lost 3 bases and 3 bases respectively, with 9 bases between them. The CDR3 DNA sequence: TGTGCCAGCAGCTTGGCAGGGAGCAAAAACATTCAGTACTTC. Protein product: CASSLAGSKNIQYF.

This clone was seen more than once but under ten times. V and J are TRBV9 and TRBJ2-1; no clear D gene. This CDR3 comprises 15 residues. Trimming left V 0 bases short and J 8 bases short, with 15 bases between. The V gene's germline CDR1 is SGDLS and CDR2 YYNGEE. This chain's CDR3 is CASSVALIPTDEQFF. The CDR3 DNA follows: TGTGCCAGCAGCGTAGCCCTGATCCCAACCGATGAGCAGTTCTTC.

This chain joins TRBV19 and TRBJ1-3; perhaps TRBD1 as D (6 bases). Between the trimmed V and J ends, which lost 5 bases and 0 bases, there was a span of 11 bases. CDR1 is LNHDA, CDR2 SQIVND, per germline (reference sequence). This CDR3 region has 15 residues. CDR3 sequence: CASSDQQGSGNTIYF. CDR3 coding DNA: TGTGCCAGTAGTGACCAACAGGGCTCTGGAAACACCATATATTTT.

In nucleotides, the CDR3 is TGCGCCAGCAGCCAAGCGGAGGGGCCAGGGGCCCAGTACTTC. This sequence encodes CASSQAEGPGAQYF. The rearrangement links TRBV4-1 to TRBJ2-5; D may be TRBD1 or TRBD2 (6 bases each). Trimming removed 1 base at V and 9 bases at J, with 15 bases between. This CDR3 is 14 amino acids long. Per germline, CDR1 MGHRA and CDR2 YSYEKL.

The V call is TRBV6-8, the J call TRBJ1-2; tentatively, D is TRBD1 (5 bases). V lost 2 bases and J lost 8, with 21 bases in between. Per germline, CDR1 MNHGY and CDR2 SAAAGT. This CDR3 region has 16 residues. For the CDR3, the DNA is TGTGCCAGCAGTTACGGGGCAGCCCGGACGCGCGGGGGCTACACCTTC. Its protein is CASSYGAARTRGGYTF.

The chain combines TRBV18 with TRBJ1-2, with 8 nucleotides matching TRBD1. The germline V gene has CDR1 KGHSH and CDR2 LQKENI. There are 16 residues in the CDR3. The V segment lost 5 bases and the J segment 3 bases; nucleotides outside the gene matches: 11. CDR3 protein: CASSSVTGGIDYGYTF. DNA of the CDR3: TGTGCCAGCTCATCCGTCACAGGGGGTATCGACTATGGCTACACCTTC.

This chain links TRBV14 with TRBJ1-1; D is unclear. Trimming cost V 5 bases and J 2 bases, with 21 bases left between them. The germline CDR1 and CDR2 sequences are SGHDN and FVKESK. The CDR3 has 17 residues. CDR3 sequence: CASSSSVIMGGNTEAFF. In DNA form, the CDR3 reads TGTGCCAGCAGCTCATCCGTAATTATGGGAGGTAACACTGAAGCTTTCTTT.

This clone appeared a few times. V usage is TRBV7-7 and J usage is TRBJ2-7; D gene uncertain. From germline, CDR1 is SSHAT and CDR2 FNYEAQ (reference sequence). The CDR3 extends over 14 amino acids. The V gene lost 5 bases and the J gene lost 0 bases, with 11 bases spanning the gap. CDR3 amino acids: CASSLQPASYEQYF. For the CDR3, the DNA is TGTGCCAGCAGCCTACAACCGGCCTCCTACGAGCAGTACTTC.

The CDR3 here is CASSFTGGVTEAFF. The CDR3 DNA is TGTGCCAGCAGCTTCACAGGGGGCGTCACTGAAGCTTTCTTT. This rearrangement joins TRBV11-3 to TRBJ1-1; 9 bases agree with TRBD1. The CDR3 is 14 amino acids. The germline gives CDR1 SGHNT, CDR2 YENEEA. Trimming cost V 3 bases and J 4 bases; bases outside gene matches: 3.

In DNA form, the CDR3 reads TGTGCCAGCAGTGAAGAAGTAGGAGAGACCCAGTACTTC. This sequence encodes CASSEEVGETQYF. V is TRBV6-1 and J is TRBJ2-5; D unclear. With 1 base removed from V and 4 bases from J, the gap between germline ends came to 7 bases. This CDR3 has 13 residues. Germline V gives CDR1 MNHNS, CDR2 SASEGT.

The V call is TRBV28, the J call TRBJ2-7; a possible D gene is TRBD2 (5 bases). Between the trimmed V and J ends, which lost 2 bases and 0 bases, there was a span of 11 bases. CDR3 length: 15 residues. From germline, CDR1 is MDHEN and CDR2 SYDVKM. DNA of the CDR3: TGTGCCAGCAGTTTAGTGAGCGGATACTCCTACGAGCAGTACTTC. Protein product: CASSLVSGYSYEQYF.

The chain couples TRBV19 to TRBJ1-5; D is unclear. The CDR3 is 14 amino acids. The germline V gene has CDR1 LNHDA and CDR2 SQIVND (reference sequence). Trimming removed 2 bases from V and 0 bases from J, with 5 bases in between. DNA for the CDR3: TGTGCCAGTAGTATATGGGATAGCAATCAGCCCCAGCATTTT. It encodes CASSIWDSNQPQHF.

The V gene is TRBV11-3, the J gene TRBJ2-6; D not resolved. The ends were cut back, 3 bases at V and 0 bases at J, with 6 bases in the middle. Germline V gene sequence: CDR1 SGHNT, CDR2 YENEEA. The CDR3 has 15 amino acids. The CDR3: CASSFGVSGANVLTF. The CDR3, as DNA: TGTGCCAGCAGCTTTGGGGTCTCTGGGGCCAACGTCCTGACTTTC.

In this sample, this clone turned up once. As DNA, the CDR3 is TGCGCCAGCAGCCCTAGGGCAGGGCCCAATCAGCCCCAGCATTTT. Protein: CASSPRAGPNQPQHF. The chain joins TRBV5-1 to TRBJ1-5; D is possibly TRBD1 (5 bases). Germline CDR1 and CDR2: SGHRS and YFSETQ. There are 15 residues in the CDR3. The V end was cut by 4 bases, the J end by 3 bases, with 14 bases between.

CDR3 DNA sequence: TGTGCCAGTAGTATTATGGGACAGGGAGGGGTCGACACCGGGGAGCTGTTTTTT. Translated, it gives CASSIMGQGGVDTGELFF. The V and J genes are TRBV19 and TRBJ2-2; 9 bases align to TRBD1. The CDR3 sequence is 18 residues long. V trimming: 3 bases; J trimming: 3 bases; junction bases outside the gene matches: 11. CDR1 is LNHDA, CDR2 SQIVND, per germline (reference sequence).

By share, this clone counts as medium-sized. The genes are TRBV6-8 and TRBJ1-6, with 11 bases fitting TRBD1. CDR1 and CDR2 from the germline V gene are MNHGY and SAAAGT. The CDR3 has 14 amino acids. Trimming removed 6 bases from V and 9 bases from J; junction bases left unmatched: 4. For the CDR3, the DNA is TGTGCCAGCAGCGAGGGGACAGGGGGTTCACCCCTCCACTTT. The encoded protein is CASSEGTGGSPLHF.

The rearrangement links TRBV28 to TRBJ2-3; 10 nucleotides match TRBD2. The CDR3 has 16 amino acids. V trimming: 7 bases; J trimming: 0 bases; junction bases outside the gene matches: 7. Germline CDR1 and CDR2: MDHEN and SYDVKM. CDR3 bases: TGTGCCAGCACCCTGACTAGCGGGTTGAGCACAGATACGCAGTATTTT. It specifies CASTLTSGLSTDTQYF.